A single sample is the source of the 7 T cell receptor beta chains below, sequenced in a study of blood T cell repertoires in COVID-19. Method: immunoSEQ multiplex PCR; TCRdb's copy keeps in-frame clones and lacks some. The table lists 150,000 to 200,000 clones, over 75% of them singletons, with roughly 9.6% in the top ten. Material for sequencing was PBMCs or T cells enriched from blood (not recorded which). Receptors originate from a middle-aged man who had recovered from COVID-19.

In DNA form, the CDR3 reads TGTGCCAGCAGCTCGGCCCGGGACAGCCCCTACGAGCAGTACTTC. As protein: CASSSARDSPYEQYF. V and J are TRBV7-9 and TRBJ2-7; TRBD1 aligns across 7 bases. This CDR3 has 15 residues. V lost 4 bases to trimming and J lost 2 bases; unmatched junction nucleotides: 8. In germline, CDR1 is SEHNR, CDR2 FQNEAQ (reference sequence).

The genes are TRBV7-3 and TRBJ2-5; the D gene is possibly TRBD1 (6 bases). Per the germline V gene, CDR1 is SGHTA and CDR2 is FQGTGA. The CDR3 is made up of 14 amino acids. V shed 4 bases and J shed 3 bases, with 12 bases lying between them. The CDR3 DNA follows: TGTGCCAGCAGCTCCGTACAGGGTGAAGAGACCCAGTACTTC. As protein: CASSSVQGEETQYF.

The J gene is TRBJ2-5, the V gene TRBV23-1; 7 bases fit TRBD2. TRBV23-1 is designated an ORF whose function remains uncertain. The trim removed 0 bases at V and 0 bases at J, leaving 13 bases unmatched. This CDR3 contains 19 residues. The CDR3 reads CASSQSPLGAGRDQETQYF. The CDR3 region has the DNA TGCGCCAGCAGTCAATCTCCCCTCGGAGCAGGGAGGGACCAAGAGACCCAGTACTTC.

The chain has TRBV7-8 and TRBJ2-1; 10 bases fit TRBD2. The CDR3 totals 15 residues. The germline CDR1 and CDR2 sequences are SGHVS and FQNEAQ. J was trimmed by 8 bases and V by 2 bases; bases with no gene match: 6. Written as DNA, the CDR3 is TGTGCCAGCAGCTTACGAGCGGGAGGGATCCATGAGCAGTTCTTC. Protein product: CASSLRAGGIHEQFF.

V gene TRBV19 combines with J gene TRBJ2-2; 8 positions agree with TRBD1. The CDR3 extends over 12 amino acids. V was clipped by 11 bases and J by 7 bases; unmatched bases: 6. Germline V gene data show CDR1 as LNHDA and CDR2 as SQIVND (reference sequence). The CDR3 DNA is TGTGCCGGACAGGGTGCCAACGGGGAGCTGTTTTTT. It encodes CAGQGANGELFF.

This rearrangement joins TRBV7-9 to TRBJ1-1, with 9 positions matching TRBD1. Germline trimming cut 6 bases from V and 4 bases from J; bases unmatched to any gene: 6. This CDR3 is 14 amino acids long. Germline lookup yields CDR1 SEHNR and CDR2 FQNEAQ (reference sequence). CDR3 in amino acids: CASSKQGAATEAFF. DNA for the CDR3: TGTGCCAGCAGTAAACAGGGGGCGGCCACTGAAGCTTTCTTT.

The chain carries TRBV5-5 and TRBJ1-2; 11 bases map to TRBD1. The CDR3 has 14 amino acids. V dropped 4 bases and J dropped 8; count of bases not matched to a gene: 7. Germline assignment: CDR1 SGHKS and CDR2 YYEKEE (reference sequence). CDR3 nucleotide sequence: TGTGCCAGCAGCCCTGGACAGGGGGCGCAAGGCTACACCTTC. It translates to CASSPGQGAQGYTF.